Here is one TCR beta chain with its context. Other DNA sequences in this specimen translate into the identical CDR3. Roughly 2 micrograms of genomic DNA from cryopreserved PBMCs went into TCR beta libraries. Trimming took 3 bases from V and 1 from J, leaving 6 bases between them. CDR1 is MNHEY and CDR2 is SMNVEV in the germline V gene (reference sequence). The CDR3 length is 13 residues. The data were produced by immunoSEQ multiplex PCR, yet TCRdb's version contains in-frame clones alone and is incomplete. The profile shows tens of thousands of clones, less than 60% of them singletons. The data are from a study of cytotoxic CD8 clonotypes in ibrutinib-treated CLL. Study at large: Among patients, around 25 responded partially and 2 completely; 14 then stayed remitted and around 12 progressed after median about 68 months. Averaging across samples gave roughly 260,000 productive templates and around 100,000 productive rearrangements.

The clonotype was recovered from a human donor with chronic lymphocytic leukemia. The V call is TRBV27, the J call TRBJ1-1, with D hard to call. The sequencing used PBMCs, collected after 12 months of ibrutinib treatment. The CDR3 bases are TGTGCCAGCAGTTTTCGAGAGAACACTGAAGCTTTCTTT. This encodes CASSFRENTEAFF.